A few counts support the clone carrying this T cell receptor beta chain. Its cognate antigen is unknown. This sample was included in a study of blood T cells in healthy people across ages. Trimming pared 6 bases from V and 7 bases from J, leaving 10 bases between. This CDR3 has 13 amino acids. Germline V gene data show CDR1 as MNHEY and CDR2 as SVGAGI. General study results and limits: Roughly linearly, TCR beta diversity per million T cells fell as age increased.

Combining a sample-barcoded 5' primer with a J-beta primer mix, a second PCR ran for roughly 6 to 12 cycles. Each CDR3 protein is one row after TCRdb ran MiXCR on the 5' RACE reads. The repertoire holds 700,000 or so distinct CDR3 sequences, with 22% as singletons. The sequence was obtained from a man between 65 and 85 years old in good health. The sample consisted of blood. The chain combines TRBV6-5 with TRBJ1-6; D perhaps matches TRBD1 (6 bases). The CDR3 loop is CASSTGNNSPLHF. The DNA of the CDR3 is TGTGCCAGCAGCACAGGGAACAATTCACCCCTCCACTTT.